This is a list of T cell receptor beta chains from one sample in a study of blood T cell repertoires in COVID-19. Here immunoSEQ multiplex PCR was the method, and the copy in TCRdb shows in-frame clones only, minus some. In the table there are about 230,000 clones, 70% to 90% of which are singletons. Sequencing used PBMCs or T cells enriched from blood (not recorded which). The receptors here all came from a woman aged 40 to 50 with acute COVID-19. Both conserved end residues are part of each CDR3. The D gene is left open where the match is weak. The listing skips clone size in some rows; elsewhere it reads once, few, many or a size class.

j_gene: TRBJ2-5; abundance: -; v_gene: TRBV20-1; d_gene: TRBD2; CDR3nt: TGCAGTGCTAGTGGGAGGGCCCCCGAGACCCAGTACTTC; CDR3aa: CSASGRAPETQYF
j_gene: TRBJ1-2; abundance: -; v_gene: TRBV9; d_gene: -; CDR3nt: TGTGCCAGCAGCGGCGGGACGGTTCGGTTGGAGGGCTACACCTTC; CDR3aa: CASSGGTVRLEGYTF
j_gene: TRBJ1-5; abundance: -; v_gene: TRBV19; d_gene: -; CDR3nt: TGTGCCAGTAGTGACTATAGCAATCAGCCCCAGCATTTT; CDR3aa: CASSDYSNQPQHF
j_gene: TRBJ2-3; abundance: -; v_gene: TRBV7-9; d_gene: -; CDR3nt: TGTGCCAGCGGCCAAGGACAGTGGGATACGCAGTATTTT; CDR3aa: CASGQGQWDTQYF
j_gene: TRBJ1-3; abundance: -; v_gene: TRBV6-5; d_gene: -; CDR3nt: TGTGCCAGCAGTTACTCGTCTGCCCTAGGAAACACCATATATTTT; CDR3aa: CASSYSSALGNTIYF
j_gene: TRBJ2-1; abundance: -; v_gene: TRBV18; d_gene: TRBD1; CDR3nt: TGTGCCAGCTCACCTGGGGACAGGGTCACCAATGAGCAGTTCTTC; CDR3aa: CASSPGDRVTNEQFF
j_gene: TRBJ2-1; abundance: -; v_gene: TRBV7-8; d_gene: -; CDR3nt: TGTGCCAGCAGCTTCCGGGTGAGGCAGGGGTGGGGGTTAGAGCAGTTCTTC; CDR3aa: CASSFRVRQGWGLEQFF
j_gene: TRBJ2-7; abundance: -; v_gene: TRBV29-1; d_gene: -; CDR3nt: TGCAGCGTTACAGCCACCTACGAGCAGTACTTC; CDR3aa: CSVTATYEQYF
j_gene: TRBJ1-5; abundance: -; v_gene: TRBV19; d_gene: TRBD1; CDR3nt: TGTGCCAGTACTACAACTACAGGGGGAGGAGGCAATCAGCCCCAGCATTTT; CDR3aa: CASTTTTGGGGNQPQHF
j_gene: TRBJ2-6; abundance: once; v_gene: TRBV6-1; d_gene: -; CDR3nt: TGTGCCAGCAGTGGAGCCGGGACTCAATCTGCGGGGGCCAACGTCCTGACTTTC; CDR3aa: CASSGAGTQSAGANVLTF
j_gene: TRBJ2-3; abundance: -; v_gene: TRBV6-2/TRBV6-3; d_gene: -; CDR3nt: TGTGCCAGCAGTTTCCAGGGGCGGGATACGCAGTATTTT; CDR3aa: CASSFQGRDTQYF
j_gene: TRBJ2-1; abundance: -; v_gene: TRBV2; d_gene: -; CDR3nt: TGTGCCAGCAGTGAGGAGGGCGGCTCCTACAATGAGCAGTTCTTC; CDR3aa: CASSEEGGSYNEQFF
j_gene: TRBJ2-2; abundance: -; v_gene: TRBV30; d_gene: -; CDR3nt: TGTGCCTGGGGACGGACAGCAAACACCGGGGAGCTGTTTTTT; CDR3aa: CAWGRTANTGELFF
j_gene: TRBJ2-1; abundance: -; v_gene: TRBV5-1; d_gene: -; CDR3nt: TGCGCCAGCAGCCCGGACACCAGCTCCTACAATGAGCAGTTCTTC; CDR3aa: CASSPDTSSYNEQFF
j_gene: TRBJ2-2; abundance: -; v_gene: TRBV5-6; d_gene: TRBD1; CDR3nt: TGTGCCAGCAGGTCGATTCACAAGGGGGCTGTCACCGGGGAGCTGTTTTTT; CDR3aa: CASRSIHKGAVTGELFF
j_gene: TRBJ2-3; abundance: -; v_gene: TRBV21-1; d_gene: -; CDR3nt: TGTGCCAGCAACTCCAATAAACCGGGGGTCCTCTCCCCCCCCCGGGGCACAGATACGCAGTATTTT; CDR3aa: CASNSNKPGVLSPPRGTDTQYF
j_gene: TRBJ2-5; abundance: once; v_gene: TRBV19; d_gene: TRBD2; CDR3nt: TGTGCCAGTACCAACCTAGCGGGGGGGCAAGAGACCCAGTACTTC; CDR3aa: CASTNLAGGQETQYF
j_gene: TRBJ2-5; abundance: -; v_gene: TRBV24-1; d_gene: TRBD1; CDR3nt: TGTGCCACCAGTGATGAAGGGACAGCCTTCCAAGAGACCCAGTACTTC; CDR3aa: CATSDEGTAFQETQYF
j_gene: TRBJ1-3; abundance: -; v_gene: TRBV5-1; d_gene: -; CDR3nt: TGCGCCAGCAGCTTGGCGGGGACTGGAAACACCATATATTTT; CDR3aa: CASSLAGTGNTIYF
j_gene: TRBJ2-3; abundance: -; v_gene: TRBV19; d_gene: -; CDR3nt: TGTGCCAGTAGGCCCCAGGGTAGTACGCAGTATTTT; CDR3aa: CASRPQGSTQYF
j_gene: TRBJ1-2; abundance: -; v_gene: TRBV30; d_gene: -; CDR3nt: TGTGCCTGGAGTGTACTAAGTGGCTACACCTTC; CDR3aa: CAWSVLSGYTF
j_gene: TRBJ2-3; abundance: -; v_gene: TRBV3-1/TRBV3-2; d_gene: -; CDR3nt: TGTGCCAGCAGCCAAGTTAGCGCCCGGGTGGGGAGCCTGCTAGCGCCAGATACGCAGTATTTT; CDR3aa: CASSQVSARVGSLLAPDTQYF
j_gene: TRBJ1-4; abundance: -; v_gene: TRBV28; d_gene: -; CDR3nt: TGTGCCAGCAGTTTGTCAGGGGAAGAAAAACTGTTTTTT; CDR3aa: CASSLSGEEKLFF
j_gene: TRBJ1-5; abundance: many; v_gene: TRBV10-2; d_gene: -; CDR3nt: TGCGCCAGCAGTGAGTCGGGGAGCCATCAGCCCCAGCATTTT; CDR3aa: CASSESGSHQPQHF
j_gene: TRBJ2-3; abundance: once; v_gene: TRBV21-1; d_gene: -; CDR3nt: TGTGCCAGCAGCCCAGGACAGGGGAGTACAGATACGCAGTATTTT; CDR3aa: CASSPGQGSTDTQYF
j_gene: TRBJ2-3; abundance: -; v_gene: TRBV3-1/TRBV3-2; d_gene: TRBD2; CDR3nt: TGTGCCAGCAGCCAAGACTTAGCGGGGCCGAGCACAGATACGCAGTATTTT; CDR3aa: CASSQDLAGPSTDTQYF
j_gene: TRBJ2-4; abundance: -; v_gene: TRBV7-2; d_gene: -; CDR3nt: TGTGCCAGCAGTCAAGGGAGTATAGCCAAAAACATTCAGTACTTC; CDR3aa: CASSQGSIAKNIQYF
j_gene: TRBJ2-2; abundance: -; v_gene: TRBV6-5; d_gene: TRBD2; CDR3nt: TGTGCCAGCAGTTTTAGCGGGTTGAACACCGGGGAGCTGTTTTTT; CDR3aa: CASSFSGLNTGELFF